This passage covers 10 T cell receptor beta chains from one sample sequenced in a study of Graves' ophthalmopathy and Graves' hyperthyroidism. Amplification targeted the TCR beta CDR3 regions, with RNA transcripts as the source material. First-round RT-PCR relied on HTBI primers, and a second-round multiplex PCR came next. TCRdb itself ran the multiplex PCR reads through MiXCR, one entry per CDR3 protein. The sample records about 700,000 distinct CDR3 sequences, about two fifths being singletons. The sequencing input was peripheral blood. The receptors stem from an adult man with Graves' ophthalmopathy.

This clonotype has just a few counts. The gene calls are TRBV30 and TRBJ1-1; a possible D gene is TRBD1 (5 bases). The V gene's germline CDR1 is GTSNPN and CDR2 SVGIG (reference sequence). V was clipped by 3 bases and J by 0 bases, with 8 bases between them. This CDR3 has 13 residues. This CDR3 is CAWRQEMNTEAFF. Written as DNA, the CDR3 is TGTGCCTGGAGACAGGAGATGAACACTGAAGCTTTCTTT.

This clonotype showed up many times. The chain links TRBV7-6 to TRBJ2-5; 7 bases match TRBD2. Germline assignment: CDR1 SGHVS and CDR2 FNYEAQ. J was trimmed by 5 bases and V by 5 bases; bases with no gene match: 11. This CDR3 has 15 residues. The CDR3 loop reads CASSRLGGPGETQYF. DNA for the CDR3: TGTGCCAGCAGCCGGTTGGGAGGGCCGGGGGAGACCCAGTACTTC.

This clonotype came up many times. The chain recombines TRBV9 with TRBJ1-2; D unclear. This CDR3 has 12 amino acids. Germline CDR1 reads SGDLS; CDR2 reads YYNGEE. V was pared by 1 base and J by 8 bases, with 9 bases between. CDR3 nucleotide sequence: TGTGCCAGCAGCGTATTTGGAGGAGGCTACACCTTC. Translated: CASSVFGGGYTF.

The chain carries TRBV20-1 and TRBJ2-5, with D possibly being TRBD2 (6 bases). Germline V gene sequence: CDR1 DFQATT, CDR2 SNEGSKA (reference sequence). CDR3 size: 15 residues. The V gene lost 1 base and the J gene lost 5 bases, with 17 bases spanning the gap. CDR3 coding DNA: TGCAGTGCTAGAGTGGAGGGGCCCGCCTGGGAGACCCAGTACTTC. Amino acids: CSARVEGPAWETQYF.

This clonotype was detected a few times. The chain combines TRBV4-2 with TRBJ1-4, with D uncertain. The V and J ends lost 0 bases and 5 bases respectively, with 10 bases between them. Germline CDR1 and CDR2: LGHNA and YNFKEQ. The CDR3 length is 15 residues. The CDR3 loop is CASSQDKGGNEKLFF. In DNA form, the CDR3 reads TGTGCCAGCAGCCAAGATAAGGGCGGGAATGAAAAACTGTTTTTT.

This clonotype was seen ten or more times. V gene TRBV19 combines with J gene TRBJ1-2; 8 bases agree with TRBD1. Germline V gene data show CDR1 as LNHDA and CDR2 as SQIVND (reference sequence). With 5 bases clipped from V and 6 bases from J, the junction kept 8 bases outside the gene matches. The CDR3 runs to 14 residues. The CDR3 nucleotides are TGTGCCAGTAGTTCCGCAGGGGGCTCCCATGGCTACACCTTC. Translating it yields CASSSAGGSHGYTF.

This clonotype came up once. The CDR3 sequence is CSSGDRGTEAFF. CDR3 DNA: TGCAGCAGCGGTGACAGGGGCACTGAAGCTTTCTTT. The chain couples TRBV29-1 to TRBJ1-1; TRBD1 agrees at 8 bases. J gave up 4 bases and V 8 bases, and 6 bases lay outside the gene matches. The CDR3 runs 12 residues. Germline V gene data show CDR1 as SQVTM and CDR2 as ANQGSEA.

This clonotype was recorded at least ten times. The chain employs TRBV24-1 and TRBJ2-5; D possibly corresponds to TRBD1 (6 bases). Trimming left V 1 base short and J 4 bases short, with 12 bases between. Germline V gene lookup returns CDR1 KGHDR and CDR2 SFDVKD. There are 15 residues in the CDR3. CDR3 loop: CATSDFGQGTETQYF. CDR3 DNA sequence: TGTGCCACCAGTGATTTCGGTCAGGGGACAGAGACCCAGTACTTC.

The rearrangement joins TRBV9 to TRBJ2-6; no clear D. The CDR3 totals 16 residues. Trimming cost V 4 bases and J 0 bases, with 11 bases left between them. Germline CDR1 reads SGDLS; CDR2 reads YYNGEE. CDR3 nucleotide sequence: TGTGCCAGCAGCCAAGGGTTACTCTCTGGGGCCAACGTCCTGACTTTC. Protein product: CASSQGLLSGANVLTF.

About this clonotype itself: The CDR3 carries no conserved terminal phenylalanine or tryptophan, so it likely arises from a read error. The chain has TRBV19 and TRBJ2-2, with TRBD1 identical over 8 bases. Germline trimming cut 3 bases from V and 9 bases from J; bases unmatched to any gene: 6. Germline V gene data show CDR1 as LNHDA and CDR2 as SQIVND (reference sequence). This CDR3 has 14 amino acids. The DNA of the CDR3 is TGTGCCAGTAGTATGGGGCAGGGGGCGAGGGAGCTGTTTTCT. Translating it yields CASSMGQGARELFS.